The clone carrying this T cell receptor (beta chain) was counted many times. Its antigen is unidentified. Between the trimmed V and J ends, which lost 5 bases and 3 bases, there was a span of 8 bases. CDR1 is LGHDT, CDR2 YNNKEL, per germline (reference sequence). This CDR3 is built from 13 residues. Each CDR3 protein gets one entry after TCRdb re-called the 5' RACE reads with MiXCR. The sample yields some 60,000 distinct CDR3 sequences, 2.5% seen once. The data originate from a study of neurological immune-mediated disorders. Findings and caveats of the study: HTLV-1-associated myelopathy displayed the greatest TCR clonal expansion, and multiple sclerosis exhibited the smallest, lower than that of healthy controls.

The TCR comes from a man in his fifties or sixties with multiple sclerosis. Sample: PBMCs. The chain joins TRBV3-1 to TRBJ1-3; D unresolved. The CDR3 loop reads CASSSAVGNTIYF. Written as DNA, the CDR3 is TGTGCCAGCAGCTCAGCAGTTGGAAACACCATATATTTT.